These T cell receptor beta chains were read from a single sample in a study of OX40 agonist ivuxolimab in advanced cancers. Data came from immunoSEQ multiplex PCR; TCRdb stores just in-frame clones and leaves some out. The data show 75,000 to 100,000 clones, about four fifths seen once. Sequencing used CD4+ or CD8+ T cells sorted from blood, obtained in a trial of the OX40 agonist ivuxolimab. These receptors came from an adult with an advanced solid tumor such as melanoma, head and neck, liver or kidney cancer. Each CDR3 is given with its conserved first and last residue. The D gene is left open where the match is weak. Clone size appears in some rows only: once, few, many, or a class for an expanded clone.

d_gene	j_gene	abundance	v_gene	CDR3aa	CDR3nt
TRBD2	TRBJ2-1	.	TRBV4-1	CASSATSEAYNEQFF	TGCGCCAGCAGCGCCACTAGCGAAGCCTACAATGAGCAGTTCTTC
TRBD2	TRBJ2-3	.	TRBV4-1	CASSPQGSGTTDTQYF	TGCGCCAGCAGCCCGCAGGGTAGCGGGACCACAGATACGCAGTATTTT
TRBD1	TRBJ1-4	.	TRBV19	CASSMTGTGKEKLFF	TGTGCCAGTAGTATGACCGGGACAGGGAAAGAAAAACTGTTTTTT
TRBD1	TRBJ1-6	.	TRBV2	CASTKTGANSPLHF	TGTGCCAGCACCAAGACAGGGGCGAATTCACCCCTCCACTTT
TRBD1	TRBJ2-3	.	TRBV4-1	CASSQTDRGSDTQYF	TGCGCCAGCAGCCAGACTGACAGGGGGTCAGATACGCAGTATTTT
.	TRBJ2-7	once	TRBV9	CASSPAARYEQYF	TGTGCCAGCAGCCCGGCGGCCCGCTACGAGCAGTACTTC
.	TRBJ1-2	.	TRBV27	CASSWGRNYGYTF	TGTGCCAGCAGCTGGGGCAGGAACTATGGCTACACCTTC
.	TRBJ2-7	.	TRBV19	CASSVWDRTYEQYF	TGTGCCAGTAGTGTCTGGGACCGAACCTACGAGCAGTACTTC
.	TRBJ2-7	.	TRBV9	CASSPRGTRVYEQYF	TGTGCCAGCAGCCCGAGGGGGACGAGGGTTTACGAGCAGTACTTC
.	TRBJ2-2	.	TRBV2	CASRGLLGELFF	TGTGCCAGCAGGGGACTTCTCGGGGAGCTGTTTTTT
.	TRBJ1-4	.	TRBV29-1	CSVGGTTNEKLFF	TGCAGCGTTGGGGGGACCACGAATGAAAAACTGTTTTTT
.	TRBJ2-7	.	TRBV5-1	CASSSTPSYEQYF	TGCGCCAGCAGCTCAACCCCCAGCTACGAGCAGTACTTC
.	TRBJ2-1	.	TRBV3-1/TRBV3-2	CASSLLEFF	TGTGCCAGCAGCCTTCTTGAGTTCTTC
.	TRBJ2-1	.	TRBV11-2	CASRSSGAGYEQFF	TGTGCCAGCAGAAGTAGCGGTGCGGGCTATGAGCAGTTCTTC
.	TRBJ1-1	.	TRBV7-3	CASSRELNTEAFF	TGTGCCAGCAGCCGTGAATTGAACACTGAAGCTTTCTTT
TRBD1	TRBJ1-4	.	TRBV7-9	CASSLGQGNEKLFF	TGTGCCAGCAGCTTAGGACAGGGTAATGAAAAACTGTTTTTT
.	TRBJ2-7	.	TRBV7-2	CASSQQGPPYEQYF	TGTGCCAGCAGCCAACAGGGACCTCCCTACGAGCAGTACTTC
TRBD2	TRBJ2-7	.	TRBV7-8	CASSPPGLVLDEQYF	TGTGCCAGCAGCCCCCCGGGACTAGTTCTCGACGAGCAGTACTTC
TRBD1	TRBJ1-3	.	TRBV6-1	CASSAGQGNGNTIYF	TGTGCCAGCAGTGCGGGACAGGGGAACGGAAACACCATATATTTT
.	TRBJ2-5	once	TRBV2	CASRKVQVETQYF	TGTGCCAGCAGGAAAGTACAGGTGGAGACCCAGTACTTC
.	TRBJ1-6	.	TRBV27	CASSTHQGSHYNSPLHF	TGTGCCAGCAGTACCCATCAGGGGTCACACTATAATTCACCCCTCCACTTT
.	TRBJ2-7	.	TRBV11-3	CASSRRYTDEQYF	TGTGCCAGCAGCCGGAGGTACACAGACGAGCAGTACTTC
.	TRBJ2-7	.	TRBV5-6	CASSWATEIHYEQYF	TGTGCCAGCAGCTGGGCTACAGAAATTCACTACGAGCAGTACTTC
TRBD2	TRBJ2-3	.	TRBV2	CASESGEIADTQYF	TGTGCCAGCGAGAGCGGGGAAATAGCAGATACGCAGTATTTT